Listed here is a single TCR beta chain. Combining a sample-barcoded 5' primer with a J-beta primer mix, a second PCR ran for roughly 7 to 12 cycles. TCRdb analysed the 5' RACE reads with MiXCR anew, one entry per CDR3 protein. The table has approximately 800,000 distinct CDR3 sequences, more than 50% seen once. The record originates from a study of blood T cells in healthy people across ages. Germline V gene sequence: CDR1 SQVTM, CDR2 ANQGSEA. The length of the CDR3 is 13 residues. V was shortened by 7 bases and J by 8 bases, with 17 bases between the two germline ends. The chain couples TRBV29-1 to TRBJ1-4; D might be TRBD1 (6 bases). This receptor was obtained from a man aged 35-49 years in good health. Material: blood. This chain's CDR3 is CSASWGAGEKLFF. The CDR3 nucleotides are TGCAGCGCCTCTTGGGGGGCGGGGGAAAAACTGTTTTTT.